The 25 T cell receptor beta chains below come from one sample, sequenced in a study of CD8+CD57+ T cells in acquired aplastic anemia. TCR beta VDJ and CDR3 profiling used genomic DNA as template. TCRdb processed the reads anew with MiXCR; each CDR3 protein has one entry. The sample lists under 150,000 distinct CDR3 sequences, nearly 40% occurring once. An expansion of CD8+CD57+ cells by flow cytometry had been shown in patients chosen for sequencing. Sequencing was done on a sample of sorted CD4+, CD8+, or CD8+CD57+ T cells (not recorded which) from PBMCs. The receptors here all came from a human donor with aplastic anemia.

This clonotype was detected once. The chain has TRBV11-2 and TRBJ1-1; D gene ambiguous. The CDR3 totals 14 residues. From germline, CDR1 is SGHAT and CDR2 FQNNGV. The V and J ends lost 2 bases and 3 bases respectively, with 10 bases between them. CDR3 region: CASSLHGVDTEAFF. The CDR3, as DNA: TGTGCCAGCAGCTTACATGGGGTGGACACTGAAGCTTTCTTT.

This clonotype was counted only a few times. The CDR3 loop reads CASSLLNQPQHF. The DNA for the CDR3 is TGTGCCAGCAGCCTCCTCAATCAGCCCCAGCATTTT. The rearrangement joins TRBV7-9 to TRBJ1-5; no clear D gene. The V gene's germline CDR1 is SEHNR and CDR2 FQNEAQ (reference sequence). V was cut by 5 bases and J by 3 bases, with 5 bases left in between. The CDR3 contains 12 residues.

In this sample, this clonotype turned up a few times. The rearrangement links TRBV7-8 to TRBJ1-1; 9 bases map to TRBD1. The CDR3 has 15 amino acids. Germline lookup yields CDR1 SGHVS and CDR2 FQNEAQ. V lost 5 bases to trimming and J lost 1 base; unmatched junction nucleotides: 5. This CDR3 is CASSPRDRANTEAFF. The CDR3 coding sequence is TGTGCCAGCAGCCCTCGGGACAGGGCGAACACTGAAGCTTTCTTT.

With regard to this clonotype: The CDR3 ends on some other residue instead of the conserved phenylalanine or tryptophan, so this is likely a read error. The limits of the CDR3 on the DNA are not certain, so only TCRdb's listed CDR3 is given. The chain uses TRBV19 and TRBJ2-1; TRBD2 is the table's D call, not checked against the DNA. A total of 13 residues make up the CDR3, ends included. CDR1 and CDR2 from the germline V gene are LNHDA and SQIVND (reference sequence). The chain's CDR3 is CASISDSRGEQSL.

This sequence joins TRBV15 and TRBJ2-7; possible D gene TRBD1, 6 bases. The CDR3 extends over 15 amino acids. Trimming pared 4 bases from V and 6 bases from J, leaving 19 bases between. The germline V gene encodes CDR1 LNHNV and CDR2 YYDKDF (reference sequence). DNA for the CDR3: TGTGCCACCAGCAAACCAGGACAGCGAGGTGGCGAGCAGTACTTC. This codes for CATSKPGQRGGEQYF.

This rearrangement joins TRBV27 to TRBJ2-7, with D maybe TRBD1 (6 bases). The CDR3 length is 15 residues. The V end lost 3 bases, the J end lost 3 bases, and 15 bases lay between the germline ends. CDR1 MNHEY and CDR2 SMNVEV come from the germline V gene (reference sequence). The DNA of the CDR3 is TGTGCCAGCAGTTTGCTAATGACAGGATTCTACGAGCAGTACTTC. Its translation is CASSLLMTGFYEQYF.

This clonotype has at least ten counts. V usage is TRBV7-2 and J usage is TRBJ2-7; 10 nucleotides align to TRBD2. V was clipped by 5 bases and J by 0 bases; unmatched bases: 4. This CDR3 has 15 residues. Germline CDR1 is SGHTA and CDR2 is FQGNSA. The CDR3 DNA sequence: TGTGCCAGCAGCACAACTAGCGGGGCCTCCTACGAGCAGTACTTC. Amino acids: CASSTTSGASYEQYF.

This clonotype showed up many times. The chain carries TRBV5-1 and TRBJ1-1, with unresolved D. Trimming removed 0 bases from V and 4 bases from J, with 4 bases in between. The CDR3 loop spans 12 amino acids. Germline V gives CDR1 SGHRS, CDR2 YFSETQ. The CDR3 DNA sequence: TGCGCCAGCAGCTTGGTCCCCACTGAAGCTTTCTTT. Protein sequence: CASSLVPTEAFF.

The J gene is TRBJ1-5, the V gene TRBV6-1; D gene unclear. The V gene lost 7 bases and the J gene lost 6 bases, with 22 bases spanning the gap. Germline V gene sequence: CDR1 MNHNS, CDR2 SASEGT. The CDR3 is made up of 16 amino acids. As DNA, the CDR3 is TGTGCCAGCACCGCCGGTACTCCGGCCGGAGGTCAGCCCCAGCATTTT. It is translated as CASTAGTPAGGQPQHF.

There are many counts of this clonotype. The rearrangement uses TRBV5-1 and TRBJ2-5; possibly TRBD1 for D (5 bases). Looked up from germline, CDR1 is SGHRS and CDR2 is YFSETQ. V lost 7 bases, J lost 5 bases, and 15 bases lay in between. The CDR3 runs 13 residues. Here the CDR3 reads CASGAAPRETQYF. The CDR3 region has the DNA TGCGCCAGCGGGGCCGCCCCCCGGGAGACCCAGTACTTC.

Turning to this clonotype: Germline and junction disagree at one end, which may indicate a read error. The chain links TRBV10-3 to TRBJ1-5, with TRBD1 as a possible D gene (5 bases). The length of the CDR3 is 14 residues. The V gene's germline CDR1 is ENHRY and CDR2 SYGVKD. The CDR3 sequence: CATSDPGVNRPQHF. For the CDR3, the DNA is TGTGCCACCAGTGACCCGGGGGTCAACCGGCCCCAGCATTTT.

The chain employs TRBV12-3 or TRBV12-4 and TRBJ2-5, with D tentatively TRBD1 (6 bases). CDR3 length: 14 residues. Trimming shortened V by 5 bases and J by 5 bases, and 15 bases separated the two germline ends. The CDR3 DNA reads TGTGCCAGCAGTCGCAACAGGGTCTGGGAGACCCAGTACTTC. Its protein product is CASSRNRVWETQYF.

This clonotype was counted many times. The chain carries TRBV5-6 and TRBJ2-7; 7 bases are shared with TRBD2. Germline CDR1 is SGHDT and CDR2 is YYEEEE. This CDR3 spans 14 amino acids. Trimming cost V 4 bases and J 6 bases; bases outside gene matches: 10. CDR3 amino acids: CASSRGTTSGEQYF. The CDR3 region has the DNA TGTGCCAGCAGCCGCGGGACTACCTCCGGCGAGCAGTACTTC.

This clonotype was detected many times. J is TRBJ2-7 and V is TRBV5-1; D is uncertain. V was shortened by 0 bases and J by 7 bases, with 5 bases between the two germline ends. In germline, CDR1 is SGHRS, CDR2 YFSETQ. The CDR3 is 11 amino acids. The CDR3 sequence: CASSLGPEQYF. DNA of the CDR3: TGCGCCAGCAGCTTGGGCCCAGAGCAGTACTTC.

This clonotype was counted ten times or more. The rearrangement uses TRBV12-3 or TRBV12-4 and TRBJ2-1, with D possibly being TRBD1 (5 bases). V dropped 6 bases and J dropped 7 bases, with 16 bases sitting between them. The CDR3 extends over 14 amino acids. The CDR3 region is CASRYSRVENEQFF. The CDR3 DNA follows: TGTGCCAGCAGATACTCCAGGGTGGAGAATGAGCAGTTCTTC.

This clonotype was counted ten times or more. The chain employs TRBV4-3 and TRBJ2-7; tentatively, D is TRBD1 or TRBD2 (5 bases each). Germline values: CDR1 LGHNA, CDR2 YSLEER. Trimming took 3 bases from V and 2 from J, leaving 11 bases between them. The CDR3 has 14 residues. The CDR3 loop reads CASSQGVGPYEQYF. As DNA, the CDR3 is TGCGCCAGCAGCCAGGGAGTGGGACCCTACGAGCAGTACTTC.

This clonotype was seen ten or more times. The chain has TRBV27 and TRBJ1-2; TRBD1 matches 12 bases. V lost 0 bases to trimming and J lost 5 bases; unmatched junction nucleotides: 4. This CDR3 comprises 16 residues. Germline values: CDR1 MNHEY, CDR2 SMNVEV (reference sequence). The CDR3 loop reads CASSLSGQGARYGYTF. The DNA for the CDR3 is TGTGCCAGCAGTTTATCGGGACAGGGGGCCAGATATGGCTACACCTTC.

The sample holds many counts of this clonotype. This chain joins TRBV12-3 or TRBV12-4 and TRBJ2-3; 8 bases align to TRBD2. There are 14 residues in the CDR3. V lost 3 bases, J lost 4 bases, and 3 bases stayed unmatched. CDR3 sequence reads: CASSFGGAPDTQYF. The CDR3 region has the DNA TGTGCCAGCAGTTTCGGGGGGGCCCCAGATACGCAGTATTTT.

This clonotype was counted between two and nine times. The CDR3 here is CSARSSGGSRGGELFF. DNA of the CDR3: TGCAGTGCTAGAAGTAGCGGGGGGTCTAGGGGCGGGGAGCTGTTTTTT. V and J are TRBV20-1 and TRBJ2-2, with 10 bases matching TRBD2. Germline V gene data show CDR1 as DFQATT and CDR2 as SNEGSKA (reference sequence). With 2 bases clipped from V and 7 bases from J, the junction kept 10 bases outside the gene matches. The CDR3 has 16 residues.

The J gene is TRBJ1-5, the V gene TRBV20-1; possible D gene TRBD1, 5 bases. Germline V gene sequence: CDR1 DFQATT, CDR2 SNEGSKA (reference sequence). Trimming shortened V by 6 bases and J by 3 bases, and 18 bases separated the two germline ends. CDR3 length: 15 amino acids. The CDR3 region has the DNA TGCAGTGCCAGGGAGGGTGGGTTCGACAATCAGCCCCAGCATTTT. This sequence encodes CSAREGGFDNQPQHF.

This clonotype was seen more than once but under ten times. The chain is built from TRBV9 and TRBJ2-5; D gene ambiguous. CDR1 is SGDLS and CDR2 is YYNGEE in the germline V gene. This CDR3 contains 14 residues. Trimming stripped 4 bases from V and 2 bases from J, with 12 bases between. Here the CDR3 reads CASSPPLRQETQYF. In nucleotides, the CDR3 is TGTGCCAGCAGCCCCCCCTTACGGCAAGAGACCCAGTACTTC. The full variable domain, in which reference TRBV9 and TRBJ2-5 provide the parts outside the CDR3, is DSGVTQTPKHLITATGQRVTLRCSPRSGDLSVYWYQQSLDQGLQFLIQYYNGEERAKGNILERFSAQQFPDLHSELNLSSLELGDSALYFCASSPPLRQETQYFGPGTRLLVL.

This clonotype was detected only a few times. The chain is built from TRBV5-1 and TRBJ2-4; 14 bases map to TRBD2. The V gene end was trimmed by 6 bases and the J gene end by 6 bases; junction bases not matched to a gene: 5. CDR3 length: 15 residues. The germline V gene encodes CDR1 SGHRS and CDR2 YFSETQ. This CDR3 reads CASTPTSGGVNIQYF. The CDR3 coding sequence is TGCGCCAGCACCCCGACTAGCGGGGGGGTAAACATTCAGTACTTC.

This clonotype has a count of ten or more. This chain joins TRBV14 and TRBJ2-7; D is perhaps TRBD1 (5 bases). Germline V CDR1 and CDR2: SGHDN, FVKESK. Between the trimmed V and J ends, which lost 0 bases and 5 bases, there was a span of 14 bases. The CDR3 is 15 amino acids. CDR3 protein: CASSQDLQGVNEQYF. The CDR3 DNA reads as TGTGCCAGCAGCCAAGATCTTCAGGGTGTTAACGAGCAGTACTTC.

This clonotype has at least ten counts. The gene calls are TRBV7-2 and TRBJ2-7; 10 nucleotides agree with TRBD2. The CDR3 loop spans 17 amino acids. In germline, CDR1 is SGHTA, CDR2 FQGNSA. Trimming at V came to 5 bases and at J to 2 bases, leaving 12 bases not matched to a gene. The CDR3 sequence: CASSPRVASGGTYEQYF. The DNA for the CDR3 is TGTGCCAGCAGCCCCCGGGTGGCTAGCGGGGGAACCTACGAGCAGTACTTC. Combining the CDR3 with reference TRBV7-2 and TRBJ2-7 gives the whole variable domain GAGVSQSPSNKVTEKGKDVELRCDPISGHTALYWYRQSLGQGLEFLIYFQGNSAPDKSGLPSDRFSAERTGGSVSTLTIQRTQQEDSAVYLCASSPRVASGGTYEQYFGPGTRLTVT.

This clonotype has only one observation. The CDR3 ends on some other residue instead of the conserved phenylalanine or tryptophan, so this is likely a read error. The chain carries TRBV28 and TRBJ1-2, with 7 bases identical to TRBD1. Germline-derived CDR1 and CDR2 are MDHEN and SYDVKM. Germline trimming cut 5 bases from V and 5 bases from J; bases unmatched to any gene: 8. CDR3 size: 14 residues. The CDR3 bases are TGTGCCAGCAGTACTACAGGGGTATTGTATGGCTACACCCTC. Protein: CASSTTGVLYGYTL.